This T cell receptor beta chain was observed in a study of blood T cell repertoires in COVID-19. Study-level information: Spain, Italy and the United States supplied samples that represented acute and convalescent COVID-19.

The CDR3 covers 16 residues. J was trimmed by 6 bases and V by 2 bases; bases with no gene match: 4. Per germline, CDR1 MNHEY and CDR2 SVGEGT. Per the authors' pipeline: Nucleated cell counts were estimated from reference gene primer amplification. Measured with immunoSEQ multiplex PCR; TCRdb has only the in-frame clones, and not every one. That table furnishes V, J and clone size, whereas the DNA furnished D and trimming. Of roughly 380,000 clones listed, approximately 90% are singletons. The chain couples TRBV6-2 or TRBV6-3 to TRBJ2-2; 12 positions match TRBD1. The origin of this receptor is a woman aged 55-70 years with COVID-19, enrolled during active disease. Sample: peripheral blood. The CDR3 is CASSYRGQGAAGELFF. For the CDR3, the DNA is TGTGCCAGCAGTTACCGGGGACAGGGGGCAGCCGGGGAGCTGTTTTTT.